Presented here are 20 T cell receptor beta chains from one specimen sequenced in a study of blood T cells in healthy people across ages. It was with a sample-barcoded 5' primer and a J-beta primer mix that a second PCR of about 6 to 12 cycles was run. TCRdb reprocessed the 5' RACE reads with MiXCR, giving one entry per CDR3 protein. Found here are 720,000 or so distinct CDR3 sequences, approximately 40% of them singletons; the top ten hold about 30%. Sequencing was performed on blood. The receptor source for this set is a man older than 75 in good health.

This clonotype was seen a few times. The rearrangement links TRBV28 to TRBJ2-7, with D perhaps TRBD1 (5 bases). V gave up 6 bases and J gave up 7 bases, with 16 bases separating them. This CDR3 is built from 13 residues. Germline values: CDR1 MDHEN, CDR2 SYDVKM. The CDR3, as DNA: TGTGCCAGCAGGGGGCCCTTTACGAGGGAGCAGTACTTC. It translates to CASRGPFTREQYF. Supplemented by reference TRBV28 and TRBJ2-7, the full variable domain reads DVKVTQSSRYLVKRTGEKVFLECVQDMDHENMFWYRQDPGLGLRLIYFSYDVKMKEKGDIPEGYSVSREKKERFSLILESASTNQTSMYLCASRGPFTREQYFGPGTRLTVT.

The chain has TRBV24-1 and TRBJ2-2; 8 nucleotides align to TRBD1. The length of the CDR3 is 16 residues. Germline lookup yields CDR1 KGHDR and CDR2 SFDVKD. The J segment lost 7 bases and the V segment lost 3 bases, leaving 9 bases of the junction unmatched. In nucleotides, the CDR3 is TGTGCCACCAGTGATGCCGGACAGGGCGGCGGCGGGGAGCTGTTTTTT. Protein: CATSDAGQGGGGELFF.

The chain recombines TRBV24-1 with TRBJ2-1; 10 bases fit TRBD1. The V segment lost 4 bases and the J segment 5 bases; nucleotides outside the gene matches: 4. This CDR3 comprises 15 residues. Germline V CDR1 and CDR2: KGHDR, SFDVKD. The CDR3 protein is CATSETGGGNNEQFF. The CDR3 coding sequence is TGTGCCACCAGTGAGACAGGGGGCGGAAACAATGAGCAGTTCTTC.

This clonotype appeared a few times. The chain employs TRBV4-2 and TRBJ2-3; TRBD2 might be the D (6 bases). CDR1 LGHNA and CDR2 YNFKEQ come from the germline V gene. There are 15 residues in the CDR3. Trimming left V 2 bases short and J 0 bases short, with 9 bases between. The CDR3 nucleotides read TGTGCCAGCAGCCAACCTAGCGCCAGCACAGATACGCAGTATTTT. Translating it yields CASSQPSASTDTQYF.

Turning to this clonotype: It may be a read error: a sequence one base away is much more abundant. The rearrangement uses TRBV9 and TRBJ2-1; TRBD2 matches 7 bases. This CDR3 comprises 15 residues. J was trimmed by 7 bases and V by 4 bases; bases with no gene match: 11. Germline V lookup: CDR1 SGDLS, CDR2 YYNGEE. The CDR3 nucleotides are TGTGCCAGCAGCCCCACTGGCGGGAGAGGGAATGAGCAGTTCTTC. Protein product: CASSPTGGRGNEQFF. The whole variable domain, remainder taken from reference TRBV9 and TRBJ2-1, is DSGVTQTPKHLITATGQRVTLRCSPRSGDLSVYWYQQSLDQGLQFLIQYYNGEERAKGNILERFSAQQFPDLHSELNLSSLELGDSALYFCASSPTGGRGNEQFFGPGTRLTVL.

This clonotype was seen at least ten times. This chain joins TRBV6-4 and TRBJ1-2, with a weak D call TRBD1 (5 bases). This CDR3 has 14 amino acids. V gave up 4 bases and J gave up 7 bases, with 16 bases separating them. Germline V gene data show CDR1 as MRHNA and CDR2 as SNTAGT. The CDR3 is CASSAAGQTGGYTF. The CDR3 DNA sequence: TGTGCCAGCAGTGCCGCGGGGCAGACGGGTGGCTACACCTTC.

The genes are TRBV25-1 and TRBJ2-7; D perhaps matches TRBD2 (6 bases). Germline V gene data show CDR1 as MGHDK and CDR2 as SYGVNS. The CDR3 loop spans 14 amino acids. V shed 6 bases and J shed 0 bases, with 12 bases lying between them. The CDR3 is CASRRDSPSYEQYF. CDR3 nucleotides: TGTGCCAGCAGAAGGGACTCACCCTCCTACGAGCAGTACTTC.

This clonotype was seen ten or more times. The chain links TRBV4-3 to TRBJ2-5, with D unclear. The V end lost 0 bases, the J end lost 5 bases, and 22 bases lay between the germline ends. CDR1 and CDR2 from the germline V gene are LGHNA and YSLEER. The CDR3 has 18 residues. The CDR3 region is CASSQDPTLSTSRETQYF. CDR3 DNA sequence: TGCGCCAGCAGCCAAGATCCCACTCTAAGTACGTCGCGGGAGACCCAGTACTTC.

This clonotype was seen a handful of times. This CDR3 is CASSTDHYEQYF. Here the CDR3 DNA reads TGTGCCAGCAGCACGGACCACTACGAGCAGTACTTC. V usage is TRBV5-6 and J usage is TRBJ2-7; D is ambiguous. The CDR3 contains 12 residues. Per the germline V gene, CDR1 is SGHDT and CDR2 is YYEEEE. Trimming removed 4 bases from V and 3 bases from J, with 8 bases in between.

The chain is built from TRBV10-2 and TRBJ2-5; D is unresolved. The last part of the DNA fits TRBJ2-1 better; the J call may be wrong. The CDR3 extends over 14 amino acids. Germline CDR1 reads WSHSY; CDR2 reads SAAADI. As DNA, the CDR3 is TGCGCCAGCAGTGAGTCAAGGGTCCAAGAGACCCAGTTCTTC. Translation: CASSESRVQETQFF.

This chain joins TRBV7-2 and TRBJ2-1; 9 bases are shared with TRBD1. V trimming: 7 bases; J trimming: 9 bases; junction bases outside the gene matches: 13. The CDR3 runs 15 residues. Germline loops: CDR1 SGHTA, CDR2 FQGNSA. CDR3 amino acids: CASITQGALEAEQFF. CDR3 bases: TGTGCCAGCATCACACAGGGGGCCCTAGAGGCTGAGCAGTTCTTC.

This clonotype was counted a few times. The V gene is TRBV7-6, the J gene TRBJ2-1, with 7 bases aligning to TRBD1. Trimming took 5 bases from V and 3 from J; bases not matched to a gene: 10. The CDR3 consists of 16 residues. Germline assignment: CDR1 SGHVS and CDR2 FNYEAQ. DNA for the CDR3: TGTGCCAGCAGCCCACGGGACAGCCTTTACTACAATGAGCAGTTCTTC. Translating gives CASSPRDSLYYNEQFF.

In DNA form, the CDR3 reads TGTGCCACCGTTCGGCGGGACACCTTAGCCAAAAACATTCAGTACTTC. This sequence encodes CATVRRDTLAKNIQYF. This chain uses TRBV28 with TRBJ2-4, with D tentatively TRBD1 or TRBD2 (6 bases each). The CDR3 extends over 16 amino acids. The germline V gene encodes CDR1 MDHEN and CDR2 SYDVKM. Deletions cut 10 bases from V and 0 bases from J, with 19 bases between.

This clonotype was counted a few times. The genes are TRBV28 and TRBJ2-7; D tentatively reads TRBD1 or TRBD2 (7 bases each). Trimming removed 6 bases from V and 6 bases from J, with 15 bases in between. The CDR3 is 13 amino acids. Germline lookup yields CDR1 MDHEN and CDR2 SYDVKM. The CDR3 coding sequence is TGTGCCAGCAGCAGGGGGGGACCTCCCGAGCAGTACTTC. It encodes CASSRGGPPEQYF.

Only a few counts were recorded for this clonotype. V usage is TRBV10-3 and J usage is TRBJ2-1; 7 nucleotides line up with TRBD2. Germline V gene sequence: CDR1 ENHRY, CDR2 SYGVKD. The junction had 12 bases not matched to a gene; V was cut back by 6 bases and J by 1 base. This CDR3 spans 17 amino acids. CDR3 in amino acids: CAIRKAAGDLSYNEQFF. CDR3 nucleotides: TGTGCCATCAGGAAGGCGGCGGGAGACCTTTCCTACAATGAGCAGTTCTTC.

This chain connects TRBV2 to TRBJ2-1; 7 nucleotides line up with TRBD1. This CDR3 is built from 16 residues. From germline, CDR1 is SNHLY and CDR2 FYNNEI. V lost 7 bases to trimming and J lost 5 bases; unmatched junction nucleotides: 14. The CDR3 region is CASTLRQGPTNNEQFF. The DNA for the CDR3 is TGTGCCAGCACGTTAAGACAGGGCCCTACAAACAATGAGCAGTTCTTC.

Here the CDR3 reads CASSYGWGGGEQYF. DNA for the CDR3: TGTGCCAGCAGTTACGGTTGGGGAGGCGGCGAGCAGTACTTC. The rearrangement uses TRBV6-6 and TRBJ2-7, with a weak D call TRBD2 (6 bases). V lost 2 bases to trimming and J lost 6 bases, with 14 bases between them. This CDR3 comprises 14 residues. Germline assignment: CDR1 MNHNY and CDR2 SVGAGI (reference sequence).

The chain carries TRBV7-2 and TRBJ2-1, with D perhaps being TRBD1 or TRBD2 (7 bases each). The CDR3 has 14 amino acids. CDR1 is SGHTA, CDR2 FQGNSA, per germline. V was clipped by 1 base and J by 13 bases, with 17 bases between them. DNA of the CDR3: TGTGCCAGCAGCTTAGGGCAGGGGGGGCAGACCCAGTTCTTC. This encodes CASSLGQGGQTQFF.

The chain links TRBV6-1 to TRBJ2-1, with a possible D match to TRBD2 (6 bases). Germline V gene lookup returns CDR1 MNHNS and CDR2 SASEGT. V was pared by 3 bases and J by 9 bases, with 12 bases between. The CDR3 has 13 amino acids. The CDR3 nucleotides read TGTGCCAGCAGTGATCGGCGGGGTAGTGAGCAGTTCTTC. Its translation: CASSDRRGSEQFF.

This sequence joins TRBV20-1 and TRBJ2-1, with TRBD2 matching over 16 bases. Germline CDR1 DFQATT, CDR2 SNEGSKA (reference sequence). The V and J ends lost 0 bases and 6 bases, in that order; junction bases with no gene match: 11. This CDR3 has 19 residues. The CDR3 bases are TGCAGTGCTAGAGATCAAATTTTCGGGACTAGCGGGAGGGCCAATGAGCAGTTCTTC. It encodes CSARDQIFGTSGRANEQFF.